This record covers a single T cell receptor beta chain. Its antigen is still unknown. Base qualities are missing; no much larger clone stands one base away. TCRbeta CDR3 regions were amplified from genomic DNA by means of the immunoSEQ Assay, a bias-controlled multiplex PCR. As for the original processing: Within the assay, amplification of reference gene primers was used to estimate how many nucleated cells each sample contained. Sequence reads were collapsed and filtered to measure the absolute abundance of every unique TCRbeta CDR3 rearrangement. For each sample, productive Simpson clonality was calculated as the square root of Simpson's diversity index over productive rearrangements. TCRdb mirrors the immuneACCESS table, restricted to in-frame sequences. Some clones are absent from its copies; in checked studies, under half trace to an unresolved V gene, and the reason for the others is unknown. From that table come the V and J calls and clone size; the DNA was used to work out D and trimming. The sample data list about 170,000 clones, and about 91% of these were observed just once. The ten largest clones take up around 0.77% of the sample.

The germline ends are 9 bases apart after V is trimmed by 3 bases and J by 6 bases. CDR1 and CDR2 are drawn from the germline V gene (reference sequence): LNHDA, SQIVND. The CDR3, cysteine through phenylalanine, is 13 amino acids long. CDR3 DNA is the only sequence kept; it has 39 bases, read in frame from the first base. These data come from a study of blood T cell repertoires in COVID-19 (dated by TCRdb to the early 2020s). For the study in its entirety: The collaborator samples originated in the United States, Italy and Spain and spanned the acute and convalescent phases of COVID-19. The samples were drawn from the first 160 participants of the ongoing ImmuneRACE study and from over a thousand subjects provided by 6 global collaborators. HLA class I and class II types, where available, came from metadata supplied by the sample provider rather than from assay-based typing. Deeply sampled blood TCRbeta repertoires from subjects exposed to, actively infected with, or recovered from COVID-19 were included in the dataset. The material from the prospective study consisted of cDNA or gDNA derived from T cells, B-cell-depleted T cells, or PBMCs. A freely available public database, intended as a resource for researchers studying the immune response to SARS-CoV-2, is where the repertoires were released. A de-identified subject ID, COVID-19 status, age in years and sex were almost always included in the sample metadata.

Participants in the prospective study were enrolled through a virtual design, were aged about 18 to 90 years, and lived in roughly 24 United States geographic areas. To assign participants to cohorts, the prospective study relied on clinical history that participants themselves reported in a screening survey and a study questionnaire. For ImmuneRACE Cohort 3, a participant was defined as recovered based on two consecutive negative NP/OP PCR tests, clearance by a healthcare professional, or resolution of symptoms. Each participant in the prospective study had whole blood, serum and a nasopharyngeal or oropharyngeal swab collected by mobile phlebotomists. Over a roughly 2-month period, participants in the prospective study had the option of providing additional blood draws and questionnaires. Before DNA extraction, prospective study blood samples were shipped either frozen or at room temperature.

On the study overall, not on this receptor specifically: The amount of clinical and demographic metadata varied by source and participant and was provided uncurated.

This clonotype was obtained from a woman under 30 who had recovered from COVID-19. The sequencing sample was made of PBMCs or T cells enriched from blood (not recorded which). The V and J genes are TRBV19 and TRBJ2-1; no D segment can be confidently identified. The nucleotide sequence is given as TGTGCCAGTAGTATCACCGGGTTCAATGAGCAGTTCTTC. The translation is CASSITGFNEQFF.